The 16 T cell receptor beta chains below all came from one sample that was sequenced in a study of blood T cell repertoires in COVID-19. Using immunoSEQ multiplex PCR, the repertoire was profiled, and TCRdb retains in-frame clones only, with some absent. Among about 110,000 clones listed, roughly 85% were seen once. Sequenced material: peripheral blood. The receptors stem from a woman aged 60-75 years with acute or convalescent COVID-19.

This clone has just a few counts. The gene calls are TRBV3-1 (or the pseudogene TRBV3-2) and TRBJ2-7; 7 bases align to TRBD1. CDR3 size: 17 residues. With V trimmed by 1 base and J by 2 bases, 11 bases remained unmatched. Germline assignment: CDR1 LGHDT and CDR2 YNNKEL (reference sequence). CDR3 sequence: CASSQVTDRVSPYEQYF. As DNA, the CDR3 is TGTGCCAGCAGCCAAGTTACAGACAGGGTGAGCCCCTACGAGCAGTACTTC.

The V gene is TRBV5-1, the J gene TRBJ1-1, with D perhaps matching TRBD1 (5 bases). The V gene's germline CDR1 is SGHRS and CDR2 YFSETQ. The CDR3 has 15 amino acids. V shed 4 bases and J shed 0 bases, with 13 bases lying between them. The CDR3 region has the DNA TGCGCCAGCAGCCCAGGTGCAGGGCTGAACACTGAAGCTTTCTTT. Translated: CASSPGAGLNTEAFF.

The table lists this clone with a count of one. Other DNA sequences within the sample encode an identical CDR3. The gene calls are TRBV5-1 and TRBJ1-1; D remains unclear. Germline lookup yields CDR1 SGHRS and CDR2 YFSETQ. Trimming took 0 bases from V and 8 from J, leaving 5 bases between them. This CDR3 spans 11 amino acids. In nucleotides, the CDR3 is TGCGCCAGCAGCTTGGACAGAGAAGCTTTCTTT. It yields the protein CASSLDREAFF.

This sequence joins TRBV7-9 and TRBJ1-2, with TRBD1 matching over 8 bases. The trim removed 5 bases at V and 4 bases at J, leaving 3 bases unmatched. This CDR3 comprises 13 residues. Germline V lookup: CDR1 SEHNR, CDR2 FQNEAQ (reference sequence). The CDR3: CASSDGTGYGYTF. CDR3 sequence (DNA): TGTGCCAGCAGCGACGGGACAGGCTATGGCTACACCTTC.

The V call is TRBV24-1, the J call TRBJ2-7; 8 bases are shared with TRBD1. Germline V gene lookup returns CDR1 KGHDR and CDR2 SFDVKD. J lost 6 bases, V lost 3 bases, and 6 bases had no gene match. CDR3 length equals 14 residues. The CDR3 here is CATSDPRTGLEQYF. The CDR3, as DNA: TGTGCCACCAGTGATCCAAGGACAGGGCTCGAGCAGTACTTC.

This rearrangement joins TRBV6-6 to TRBJ2-5, with D possibly TRBD2 on 6 matching bases. This CDR3 has 15 residues. Germline CDR1 reads MNHNY; CDR2 reads SVGAGI (reference sequence). The V end lost 0 bases, the J end lost 5 bases, and 13 bases lay between the germline ends. The CDR3 DNA sequence: TGTGCCAGCAGTTACTCACGCGGGACGGCGGAGACCCAGTACTTC. Its protein product is CASSYSRGTAETQYF.

This clone was detected only once. The genes are TRBV25-1 and TRBJ1-5, with 11 bases fitting TRBD1. V lost 8 bases, J lost 6 bases, and 12 bases stayed unmatched. This CDR3 spans 16 amino acids. Germline CDR1 and CDR2: MGHDK and SYGVNS. CDR3 nucleotides: TGTGCCAGCTGGGGTAGGGGACAGGGGGATATTCAGCCCCAGCATTTT. Encoded protein: CASWGRGQGDIQPQHF.

The CDR3, as DNA: TGTGCCAGCAGTGTGGGGGCCCCAGGGGACACTGAAGCTTTCTTT. Translation gives CASSVGAPGDTEAFF. The chain recombines TRBV2 with TRBJ1-1; TRBD1 is a possible D gene (6 bases). Trimming pared 4 bases from V and 3 bases from J, leaving 15 bases between. CDR1 is SNHLY and CDR2 is FYNNEI in the germline V gene. The CDR3 has 15 amino acids.

The chain is built from TRBV7-3 and TRBJ2-1; 7 bases match TRBD1. Unmatched junction bases numbered 5, after V lost 5 bases and J lost 1 base. The germline CDR1 and CDR2 sequences are SGHTA and FQGTGA. This CDR3 comprises 15 residues. The CDR3 DNA follows: TGTGCCAGCAGCGCGAACAGGGGTTCCTACAATGAGCAGTTCTTC. It yields the protein CASSANRGSYNEQFF. The full variable domain, with the rest looked up from reference TRBV7-3 and TRBJ2-1, is GAGVSQTPSNKVTEKGKYVELRCDPISGHTALYWYRQSLGQGPEFLIYFQGTGAADDSGLPNDRFFAVRPEGSVSTLKIQRTERGDSAVYLCASSANRGSYNEQFFGPGTRLTVL.

This clone has more than one count but fewer than ten. The chain is built from TRBV19 and TRBJ1-2; 7 bases align to TRBD1. The junction had 12 bases not matched to a gene; V was cut back by 10 bases and J by 1 base. CDR3 length: 15 residues. Germline CDR1 and CDR2: LNHDA and SQIVND (reference sequence). The CDR3 coding sequence is TGTGCCACCAGGGGGACAGCAGATTTTAACTATGGCTACACCTTC. Protein sequence: CATRGTADFNYGYTF.

The chain uses TRBV4-3 and TRBJ2-7, with 14 bases that match TRBD2. J was trimmed by 7 bases and V by 4 bases; bases with no gene match: 6. Germline V gene lookup returns CDR1 LGHNA and CDR2 YSLEER. This CDR3 region has 15 residues. CDR3 sequence reads: CASSPGLAGVLEQYF. The CDR3, as DNA: TGCGCCAGCAGCCCGGGACTAGCGGGGGTCCTAGAGCAGTACTTC.

The rearrangement links TRBV21-1 to TRBJ2-4; TRBD2, the D gene given by the table, was not confirmed from the DNA. TRBV21-1 constitutes a pseudogene. The CDR3 covers 15 residues. CDR3 coding DNA: TGTGCCAGCAGCGAAACGGGGGGAGCCAAAAACATTCAGTACTTC. It is translated as CASSETGGAKNIQYF.

The chain employs TRBV6-4 and TRBJ1-5; possibly TRBD1 for D (6 bases). Germline CDR1 and CDR2: MRHNA and SNTAGT. V was cut by 6 bases and J by 6 bases, with 12 bases left in between. The CDR3 length is 13 residues. The CDR3 DNA sequence: TGTGCCAGCAGCCAGGGGAATAGTCAGCCCCAGCATTTT. Translation gives CASSQGNSQPQHF.

This sequence joins TRBV15 and TRBJ2-2; D is possibly TRBD1 (7 bases). Germline values: CDR1 LNHNV, CDR2 YYDKDF (reference sequence). The V end was cut by 5 bases, the J end by 6 bases, with 13 bases between. This CDR3 comprises 14 residues. The CDR3 protein is CATSGGTAPGELFF. The CDR3, as DNA: TGTGCCACCAGCGGGGGGACAGCCCCCGGGGAGCTGTTTTTT.

The genes are TRBV5-4 and TRBJ1-2; TRBD1 matches 8 bases. V shed 4 bases and J 8 bases; nucleotides not matched to a gene: 10. The germline CDR1 and CDR2 sequences are SGHNT and YYREEE (reference sequence). The CDR3 is 14 amino acids. In DNA form, the CDR3 reads TGTGCCAGCAGCCCTCGGGACAGGCCCCTCGGCTACACCTTC. It translates to CASSPRDRPLGYTF. The complete variable domain, with remaining parts taken from reference TRBV5-4 and TRBJ1-2, reads ETGVTQSPTHLIKTRGQQVTLRCSSQSGHNTVSWYQQALGQGPQFIFQYYREEENGRGNFPPRFSGLQFPNYSSELNVNALELDDSALYLCASSPRDRPLGYTFGSGTRLTVV.

The chain couples TRBV7-2 to TRBJ2-1; possibly TRBD2 for D (6 bases). The CDR3 is 15 amino acids. Germline CDR1 reads SGHTA; CDR2 reads FQGNSA. The germline V and J ends were trimmed by 7 bases and 2 bases, with 15 bases remaining between them. CDR3 sequence (DNA): TGTGCCAGCATCTATAGGCCGGGAGCCTACAATGAGCAGTTCTTC. The encoded protein is CASIYRPGAYNEQFF.